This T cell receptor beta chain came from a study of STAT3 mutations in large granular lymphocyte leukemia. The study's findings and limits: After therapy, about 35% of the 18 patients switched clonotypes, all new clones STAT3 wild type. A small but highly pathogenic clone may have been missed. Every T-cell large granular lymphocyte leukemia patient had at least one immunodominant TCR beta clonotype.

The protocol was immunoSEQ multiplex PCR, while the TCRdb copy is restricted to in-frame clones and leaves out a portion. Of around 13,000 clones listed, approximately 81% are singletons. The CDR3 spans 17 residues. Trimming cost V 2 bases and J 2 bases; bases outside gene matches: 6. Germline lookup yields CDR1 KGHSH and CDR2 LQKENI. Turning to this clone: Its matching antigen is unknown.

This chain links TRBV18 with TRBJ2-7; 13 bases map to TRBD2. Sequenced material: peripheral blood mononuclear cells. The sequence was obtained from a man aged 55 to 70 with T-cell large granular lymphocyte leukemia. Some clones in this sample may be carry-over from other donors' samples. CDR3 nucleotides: TGTGCCAGCTCACCAGGACTAGCGGGAGTGGGGGCCTACGAGCAGTACTTC. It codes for CASSPGLAGVGAYEQYF.